Shown below are 2 T cell receptor beta chains from a single sample sequenced in a study of brain T cells in children with intractable seizures. Only cases whose brain tissue showed the highest T cell transcript signatures were sequenced. Sequenced by immunoSEQ multiplex PCR; TCRdb stores in-frame clones only, minus some. In the table there are thousands of clones, approximately 72% of which are singletons. Sequencing was performed on resected brain tissue, taken at surgery. These receptors came from a girl aged 2-10 years with Rasmussen encephalitis and intractable seizures.

This sequence joins TRBV10-1 and TRBJ1-4; D unresolved. The CDR3 has 11 residues. The V gene lost 2 bases and the J gene lost 10 bases, with 5 bases spanning the gap. CDR1 and CDR2 (germline): WNHNN, SYGVQD (reference sequence). CDR3 bases: TGCGCCAGCAGTGAGGGAATAAAACTGTTTTTT. It is translated as CASSEGIKLFF.

The rearrangement uses TRBV27 and TRBJ2-7, with TRBD1 identical over 7 bases. The CDR3 extends over 13 amino acids. With V trimmed by 3 bases and J by 5 bases, 4 bases remained unmatched. The germline gives CDR1 MNHEY, CDR2 SMNVEV (reference sequence). The CDR3 nucleotides are TGTGCCAGCAGTTTCCAGGGGGTAGACGAGCAGTACTTC. This sequence encodes CASSFQGVDEQYF.